Below, 23 T cell receptor beta chains from the same sample are listed, as sequenced in a study of early T cells in non-severe SARS-CoV-2 infection. One entry per CDR3 protein results from TCRdb running MiXCR on the 5' RACE reads. This table has roughly 120,000 distinct CDR3 sequences, roughly 12% appearing once. Sequencing was performed on whole blood, taken at baseline. These receptors came from an adult who was a healthcare worker with PCR-confirmed SARS-CoV-2 infection or an uninfected control (not recorded which).

The chain couples TRBV7-8 to TRBJ1-3; the D gene is possibly TRBD1 (5 bases). Germline V lookup: CDR1 SGHVS, CDR2 FQNEAQ. V gave up 1 base and J gave up 0 bases, with 13 bases separating them. There are 17 residues in the CDR3. CDR3 sequence: CASSLVVRGLSGNTIYF. In DNA, the CDR3 is TGTGCCAGCAGCTTAGTAGTTAGGGGCCTCTCTGGAAACACCATATATTTT.

This sequence joins TRBV28 and TRBJ2-7, with 11 bases that match TRBD1. The CDR3 extends over 14 amino acids. Germline V gene sequence: CDR1 MDHEN, CDR2 SYDVKM. V shed 6 bases and J 7 bases; nucleotides not matched to a gene: 8. CDR3 nucleotide sequence: TGTGCCAGCAGCACGGGACAGGGGGTTGGGGAGCAGTACTTC. As protein: CASSTGQGVGEQYF.

This clonotype was recorded many times. The V gene is TRBV20-1, the J gene TRBJ1-3, with 9 bases aligning to TRBD1. CDR3 length equals 12 residues. V was pared by 5 bases and J by 11 bases, with 7 bases of the junction left unmatched. Germline V gene lookup returns CDR1 DFQATT and CDR2 SNEGSKA (reference sequence). In DNA form, the CDR3 reads TGCAGTGCTCGGGGACAGGGTGGATCCATATATTTT. Residues: CSARGQGGSIYF.

The chain employs TRBV28 and TRBJ2-7; 9 positions agree with TRBD2. The germline V gene has CDR1 MDHEN and CDR2 SYDVKM. J was trimmed by 7 bases and V by 3 bases; bases with no gene match: 7. This CDR3 contains 14 residues. This chain's CDR3 is CASSFPGLAREQYF. Written as DNA, the CDR3 is TGTGCCAGCAGTTTTCCAGGACTAGCGAGAGAGCAGTACTTC.

This clonotype has a handful of counts. This chain links TRBV5-5 with TRBJ2-7; tentative D call: TRBD1 (6 bases). Per the germline V gene, CDR1 is SGHKS and CDR2 is YYEKEE (reference sequence). The CDR3 is 16 amino acids. V lost 2 bases and J lost 5, with 20 bases in between. CDR3 region: CASSFRGRAGRHEQYF. Here the CDR3 DNA reads TGTGCCAGCAGCTTCAGGGGCCGCGCGGGCCGCCACGAGCAGTACTTC.

Ten or more counts support this clonotype. J is TRBJ2-1 and V is TRBV7-3; D might be TRBD1 or TRBD2, each matching 5 bases. CDR1 and CDR2 from the germline V gene are SGHTA and FQGTGA. The CDR3 is 16 amino acids. Trimming cost V 3 bases and J 7 bases, with 19 bases left between them. CDR3 nucleotide sequence: TGTGCCAGCAGCTTTAATCCTCGGGACCCTCCTAATGAGCAGTTCTTC. Amino acids: CASSFNPRDPPNEQFF.

This clonotype came up a few times. V usage is TRBV6-6 and J usage is TRBJ1-2; D gene ambiguous. From germline, CDR1 is MNHNY and CDR2 SVGAGI (reference sequence). This CDR3 contains 12 residues. CDR3 sequence: CVSAVVGYGYTF. As DNA, the CDR3 is TGTGTCAGTGCGGTTGTTGGCTATGGCTACACCTTC.

This clonotype was counted at least ten times. J is TRBJ1-1 and V is TRBV29-1; D perhaps matches TRBD1 (5 bases). Trimming left V 4 bases short and J 0 bases short, with 12 bases between. The CDR3 loop spans 14 amino acids. Germline CDR1 reads SQVTM; CDR2 reads ANQGSEA. CDR3 region: CSVGGGTVNTEAFF. The CDR3 nucleotides read TGCAGCGTTGGCGGTGGGACCGTGAACACTGAAGCTTTCTTT.

The table lists this clonotype with a few counts. V is TRBV9 and J is TRBJ2-6; weak D call: TRBD1 (5 bases). Germline CDR1 SGDLS, CDR2 YYNGEE. The CDR3 sequence is 16 residues long. Trimming pared 1 base from V and 0 bases from J, leaving 8 bases between. CDR3 coding DNA: TGTGCCAGCAGCGTAAAGGGGAACTCTGGGGCCAACGTCCTGACTTTC. Its protein product is CASSVKGNSGANVLTF.

This clonotype was counted only a few times. This chain uses TRBV7-9 with TRBJ2-5; no clear D gene. The CDR3 has 13 residues. V lost 4 bases, J lost 0 bases, and 6 bases lay in between. Per the germline V gene, CDR1 is SEHNR and CDR2 is FQNEAQ (reference sequence). The CDR3 DNA sequence: TGTGCCAGCAGCTCAGACTACCAAGAGACCCAGTACTTC. Encoded protein: CASSSDYQETQYF.

In nucleotides, the CDR3 is TGTGCCAGCAGTTCTCCGACTAGCGGGAGTTTTGCCTACGAGCAGTACTTC. This sequence encodes CASSSPTSGSFAYEQYF. The chain employs TRBV28 and TRBJ2-7; 12 nucleotides match TRBD2. In germline, CDR1 is MDHEN, CDR2 SYDVKM. The trim removed 4 bases at V and 2 bases at J, leaving 9 bases unmatched. The CDR3 has 17 residues.

This chain uses TRBV20-1 with TRBJ2-2; D call uncertain. Germline CDR1 and CDR2: DFQATT and SNEGSKA (reference sequence). The CDR3 has 14 residues. V shed 3 bases and J shed 3 bases, with 11 bases lying between them. The CDR3 is CSASKGPYTGELFF. CDR3 coding DNA: TGCAGTGCTAGTAAAGGGCCATACACCGGGGAGCTGTTTTTT.

This chain connects TRBV12-3 or TRBV12-4 to TRBJ1-6; D remains ambiguous. The CDR3 runs 12 residues. Trimming shortened V by 3 bases and J by 8 bases, and 5 bases separated the two germline ends. This CDR3 is CASSFHDSPLHF. CDR3 bases: TGTGCCAGCAGTTTCCATGATTCACCCCTCCACTTT.

This clonotype was counted a few times. The rearrangement joins TRBV7-2 to TRBJ2-1, with a possible D match to TRBD1 (6 bases). This CDR3 has 16 amino acids. Trimming cost V 0 bases and J 2 bases, with 11 bases left between them. The germline gives CDR1 SGHTA, CDR2 FQGNSA. This chain's CDR3 is CASSLALGAPYNEQFF. The DNA for the CDR3 is TGTGCCAGCAGCTTAGCTTTGGGGGCTCCCTACAATGAGCAGTTCTTC. Full variable domain (missing parts from reference TRBV7-2 and TRBJ2-1): GAGVSQSPSNKVTEKGKDVELRCDPISGHTALYWYRQSLGQGLEFLIYFQGNSAPDKSGLPSDRFSAERTGGSVSTLTIQRTQQEDSAVYLCASSLALGAPYNEQFFGPGTRLTVL.

This clonotype was picked up many times. V and J are TRBV6-5 and TRBJ1-4; tentative D call: TRBD1 (5 bases). Trimming shortened V by 6 bases and J by 7 bases, and 12 bases separated the two germline ends. CDR3 length: 13 residues. The germline V gene has CDR1 MNHEY and CDR2 SVGAGI. The CDR3 DNA reads TGTGCCAGCAGGAGGCTTCAGGGTGAAAAACTGTTTTTT. Its protein is CASRRLQGEKLFF.

This clonotype came up a few times. The V gene is TRBV2, the J gene TRBJ1-2; unclear D gene. The CDR3 runs 14 residues. Germline V gives CDR1 SNHLY, CDR2 FYNNEI. The ends were cut back, 3 bases at V and 1 base at J, with 9 bases in the middle. The CDR3 reads CASSDLEGNYGYTF. The CDR3 DNA is TGTGCCAGCAGTGATTTAGAGGGTAACTATGGCTACACCTTC.

The chain recombines TRBV3-1 with TRBJ2-1; D gene uncertain. V dropped 1 base and J dropped 8 bases, with 6 bases sitting between them. Germline V lookup: CDR1 LGHDT, CDR2 YNNKEL (reference sequence). This CDR3 comprises 12 residues. The CDR3 DNA reads TGTGCCAGCAGCCAAGGAGCCTATGAGCAGTTCTTC. Translation gives CASSQGAYEQFF.

The sample holds many counts of this clonotype. The chain combines TRBV7-3 with TRBJ2-3; 9 bases match TRBD2. V trimming: 5 bases; J trimming: 1 base; junction bases outside the gene matches: 7. The CDR3 has 16 amino acids. Germline CDR1 reads SGHTA; CDR2 reads FQGTGA. DNA of the CDR3: TGTGCCAGCAGCGTCGAGACTAGCGGAGGCACAGATACGCAGTATTTT. It specifies CASSVETSGGTDTQYF.

This clonotype has a count of ten or more. The V call is TRBV4-1, the J call TRBJ2-5; unclear D gene. CDR1 and CDR2 (germline): MGHRA, YSYEKL. The V and J ends lost 2 bases and 4 bases respectively, with 14 bases between them. This CDR3 spans 15 amino acids. This CDR3 is CASSQRIAPRETQYF. CDR3 DNA: TGCGCCAGCAGCCAAAGAATCGCCCCCAGAGAGACCCAGTACTTC.

The V call is TRBV24-1, the J call TRBJ2-3; D possibly corresponds to TRBD2 (6 bases). Germline V lookup: CDR1 KGHDR, CDR2 SFDVKD. V lost 3 bases and J 6 bases, leaving 15 bases between the germline ends. The CDR3 length is 15 residues. CDR3 residues: CATSDPVGTGDTQYF. CDR3 sequence (DNA): TGTGCCACCAGTGATCCGGTAGGGACTGGTGATACGCAGTATTTT.

This sequence joins TRBV2 and TRBJ2-3; a possible D gene is TRBD2 (7 bases). The CDR3 consists of 13 residues. Germline CDR1 SNHLY, CDR2 FYNNEI. V lost 5 bases to trimming and J lost 6 bases, with 12 bases between them. CDR3 in amino acids: CASSLGGLDTQYF. CDR3 sequence (DNA): TGTGCCAGCAGTCTGGGGGGGCTGGATACGCAGTATTTT.

This chain links TRBV11-2 with TRBJ1-4; TRBD1 might be the D (5 bases). The CDR3 is made up of 15 amino acids. Trimming cost V 0 bases and J 2 bases, with 7 bases left between them. Germline loops: CDR1 SGHAT, CDR2 FQNNGV. The CDR3 sequence is CASSLDRVTNEKLFF. CDR3 nucleotides: TGTGCCAGCAGCTTAGACAGGGTTACTAATGAAAAACTGTTTTTT.

This clonotype turned up a few times. The rearrangement uses TRBV29-1 and TRBJ2-3; D might be TRBD2 (5 bases). The V end was cut by 3 bases, the J end by 5 bases, with 12 bases between. The CDR3 consists of 13 residues. Germline CDR1 is SQVTM and CDR2 is ANQGSEA. In nucleotides, the CDR3 is TGCAGCGTTGAGCGTAGCCGGGGAGATACGCAGTATTTT. Translation gives CSVERSRGDTQYF.